This TCR beta chain stems from a study of T cell clones after liver transplantation. Study background: Post-transplant blood was tracked for graft-donor-reactive T cell clones identified in a pre-transplant mixed lymphocyte reaction. Standard immunosuppression, with no induction, continued until 12-24 months after transplant.

The repertoire was sequenced with immunoSEQ multiplex PCR; TCRdb's copy has only in-frame clones and lacks some. Here the sample spans 95,000 to 110,000 clones, 82% being singletons. With V trimmed by 4 bases and J by 11 bases, 28 bases remained unmatched. CDR1 and CDR2 (germline): SGHRS, YFSETQ. The CDR3 is made up of 20 amino acids. The V gene is TRBV5-1, the J gene TRBJ2-5; 11 nucleotides align to TRBD2. Sequences were derived from CD4+ T cells from blood, sampled before liver transplant. This clonotype was sampled from a human donor who received a liver transplant. DNA for the CDR3: TGCGCCAGCAGCACGGGCCTTTCTTGGGGACTAGCGGTGCCGACTGAGGAGCAGTACTTC. The encoded protein is CASSTGLSWGLAVPTEEQYF.